This T cell receptor (beta chain) was recovered during a study of technical replicates of blood from several donors. Clones were sequenced by immunoSEQ multiplex PCR, and TCRdb holds only the in-frame ones, with some missing. The sample lists 80,000 to 95,000 clones, just over 90% occurring once. In germline, CDR1 is SGHTA, CDR2 FQGNSA. The CDR3 consists of 16 residues. Trimming at V came to 1 base and at J to 5 bases, leaving 5 bases not matched to a gene. This chain connects TRBV7-2 to TRBJ2-7; 13 nucleotides line up with TRBD2. Sequencing was done on a sample of T cells isolated from PBMCs. The TCR originated in a human donor in good health. CDR3 amino acids: CASSLDSLAGGNEQYF. The DNA of the CDR3 is TGTGCCAGCAGCTTAGATTCACTAGCGGGAGGGAACGAGCAGTACTTC.